The 27 T cell receptor beta chains below come from one sample, sequenced in a study of control samples from healthy donors and cancer patients. The data were produced by immunoSEQ multiplex PCR, yet TCRdb's version contains in-frame clones alone and is incomplete. Among about 130,000 clones, 80% to 95% were seen once, and the ten largest hold about 2.6%. Input material: blood. These receptors all come from a man aged 18 to 35 in good health.

The V and J genes are TRBV7-2 and TRBJ2-3; TRBD2 is a possible D gene (5 bases). The CDR3 spans 17 residues. The germline V gene has CDR1 SGHTA and CDR2 FQGNSA. The V gene lost 1 base and the J gene lost 2 bases, with 16 bases spanning the gap. DNA for the CDR3: TGTGCCAGCAGCTTAGTTCCCGGAGCGGTAAACACAGATACGCAGTATTTT. It encodes CASSLVPGAVNTDTQYF.

The V and J genes are TRBV6-6 and TRBJ2-2; D uncertain. The CDR3 has 14 residues. V lost 6 bases and J 4 bases, leaving 12 bases between the germline ends. The V gene's germline CDR1 is MNHNY and CDR2 SVGAGI (reference sequence). The CDR3 DNA sequence: TGTGCCAGCAGCTTACGTGCAGTCACCGGGGAGCTGTTTTTT. This codes for CASSLRAVTGELFF.

The chain employs TRBV6-5 and TRBJ1-2; 9 bases align to TRBD1. V dropped 4 bases and J dropped 5; count of bases not matched to a gene: 11. Germline CDR1 reads MNHEY; CDR2 reads SVGAGI. The CDR3 extends over 16 amino acids. CDR3 sequence reads: CASSFFYDRGEYGYTF. The CDR3 nucleotides are TGTGCCAGCAGTTTCTTTTACGACAGGGGGGAGTATGGCTACACCTTC.

In this sample, this clone turned up once. The rearrangement links TRBV29-1 to TRBJ2-1, with TRBD2 as a possible D gene (6 bases). Trimming took 1 base from V and 10 from J, leaving 8 bases between them. Per the germline V gene, CDR1 is SQVTM and CDR2 is ANQGSEA. The CDR3 runs to 11 residues. CDR3 in DNA: TGCAGCGTTGAAGGGCTAGCGGAGCAGTTCTTC. This sequence encodes CSVEGLAEQFF.

The CDR3: CASGLPLAGDTQYF. The CDR3 nucleotides read TGTGCTAGTGGTTTGCCACTAGCCGGCGATACGCAGTATTTT. V gene TRBV12-5 combines with J gene TRBJ2-3; TRBD2 is a possible D gene (6 bases). The germline V gene encodes CDR1 LGHNT and CDR2 FRNRAP. Trimming took off 2 bases at V and 6 bases at J, with 12 bases between the two ends. The CDR3 is made up of 14 amino acids.

This clone was counted a few times. This chain uses TRBV15 with TRBJ1-4; unclear D gene. The germline gives CDR1 LNHNV, CDR2 YYDKDF (reference sequence). Trimming left V 1 base short and J 6 bases short, with 15 bases between. The CDR3 covers 16 residues. The CDR3 region is CATSRVAGSPDEKLFF. CDR3 bases: TGTGCCACCAGCAGAGTGGCCGGCAGTCCAGATGAAAAACTGTTTTTT.

This clone was picked up one time. The chain has TRBV6-2 or TRBV6-3 and TRBJ2-2; TRBD1 matches 9 bases. The V and J ends lost 0 bases and 4 bases, in that order; junction bases with no gene match: 9. This CDR3 spans 18 amino acids. Germline CDR1 reads MNHEY; CDR2 reads SVGEGT. CDR3 region: CASSYSVWDRVSTGELFF. The CDR3 coding sequence is TGTGCCAGCAGTTACTCGGTCTGGGACAGGGTTAGCACCGGGGAGCTGTTTTTT.

This sequence joins TRBV5-6 and TRBJ2-2; D is ambiguous. The CDR3 has 15 amino acids. Germline-derived CDR1 and CDR2 are SGHDT and YYEEEE. V was trimmed by 0 bases and J by 0 bases, leaving 6 bases between them. This chain's CDR3 is CASSLEETNTGELFF. The CDR3 DNA reads TGTGCCAGCAGCTTGGAGGAGACGAACACCGGGGAGCTGTTTTTT. Supplemented by reference TRBV5-6 and TRBJ2-2, the full variable domain reads DAGVTQSPTHLIKTRGQQVTLRCSPKSGHDTVSWYQQALGQGPQFIFQYYEEEERQRGNFPDRFSGHQFPNYSSELNVNALLLGDSALYLCASSLEETNTGELFFGEGSRLTVL.

This clone was seen just once. This chain links TRBV19 with TRBJ2-2; maybe TRBD1 (6 bases). The CDR3 runs 14 residues. Trimming left V 5 bases short and J 4 bases short, with 11 bases between. CDR1 and CDR2 from the germline V gene are LNHDA and SQIVND (reference sequence). CDR3 bases: TGTGCCAGTAGTCTAACGGACAGCACCGGGGAGCTGTTTTTT. This translates into CASSLTDSTGELFF.

The chain uses TRBV4-1 and TRBJ2-2; the D gene is possibly TRBD2 (7 bases). The CDR3 covers 13 residues. Trimming left V 6 bases short and J 3 bases short, with 8 bases between. Germline V lookup: CDR1 MGHRA, CDR2 YSYEKL. DNA for the CDR3: TGCGCCAGCAGAGGGGGGGACACCGGGGAGCTGTTTTTT. Residues: CASRGGDTGELFF.

This sequence joins TRBV28 and TRBJ1-4; the match to TRBD1 covers 8 bases. Germline CDR1 and CDR2: MDHEN and SYDVKM. This CDR3 comprises 15 residues. The V gene end was trimmed by 4 bases and the J gene end by 7 bases; junction bases not matched to a gene: 8. Written as DNA, the CDR3 is TGTGCCAGCAGTTCAGAGGACAGGGTGGGTGAAAAACTGTTTTTT. Its protein product is CASSSEDRVGEKLFF.

The J gene is TRBJ1-5, the V gene TRBV27; 9 nucleotides agree with TRBD1. Germline lookup yields CDR1 MNHEY and CDR2 SMNVEV (reference sequence). The CDR3 is made up of 14 amino acids. The V gene end was trimmed by 2 bases and the J gene end by 5 bases; junction bases not matched to a gene: 1. CDR3 sequence (DNA): TGTGCCAGCAGTTTAAGGGACAGGGATCAGCCCCAGCATTTT. Its translation is CASSLRDRDQPQHF.

The DNA of the CDR3 is TGTGCCAGCAGCTGGACCGGGACAGGGGGCGCAGATACGCAGTATTTT. Protein: CASSWTGTGGADTQYF. V gene TRBV7-2 combines with J gene TRBJ2-3; 12 nucleotides agree with TRBD1. The V and J ends lost 4 bases and 4 bases, in that order; junction bases with no gene match: 6. The CDR3 contains 16 residues. Germline CDR1 reads SGHTA; CDR2 reads FQGNSA.

This clone turned up a few times. The chain recombines TRBV7-9 with TRBJ2-1; D gene unclear. This CDR3 region has 18 residues. V was shortened by 1 base and J by 0 bases, with 16 bases between the two germline ends. Germline V lookup: CDR1 SEHNR, CDR2 FQNEAQ (reference sequence). In nucleotides, the CDR3 is TGTGCCAGCAGCTTAGTACGGTTCGGCTTCACCTCCTACAATGAGCAGTTCTTC. Translation gives CASSLVRFGFTSYNEQFF.

The V and J genes are TRBV19 and TRBJ1-2; D remains unclear. The V end was cut by 0 bases, the J end by 8 bases, with 7 bases between. CDR3 length: 12 amino acids. CDR1 LNHDA and CDR2 SQIVND come from the germline V gene (reference sequence). The CDR3 sequence is CASSIEVGGYTF. The CDR3 DNA sequence: TGTGCCAGTAGTATAGAGGTCGGCGGCTACACCTTC.

This chain connects TRBV28 to TRBJ2-7; no definite D call. The V end was cut by 2 bases, the J end by 5 bases, with 13 bases between. The V gene's germline CDR1 is MDHEN and CDR2 SYDVKM. This CDR3 is 14 amino acids long. CDR3 residues: CASSLTSGAHEQYF. The CDR3 bases are TGTGCCAGCAGTTTAACCTCGGGCGCCCACGAGCAGTACTTC.

The V gene is TRBV24-1, the J gene TRBJ2-3, with 8 bases lining up with TRBD2. The ends lost 1 base at V and 1 base at J; junction bases unmatched: 9. Germline V lookup: CDR1 KGHDR, CDR2 SFDVKD. This CDR3 comprises 18 residues. CDR3 protein: CATSDLVTGGRGTDTQYF. CDR3 coding DNA: TGTGCCACCAGTGATTTAGTGACGGGGGGGCGGGGCACAGATACGCAGTATTTT.

V usage is TRBV28 and J usage is TRBJ2-2; unclear D gene. This CDR3 region has 14 residues. CDR1 MDHEN and CDR2 SYDVKM come from the germline V gene. The V and J ends lost 5 bases and 5 bases respectively, with 12 bases between them. The CDR3 coding sequence is TGTGCCAGCAGTCGGTTCCCCGCAACCGGGGAGCTGTTTTTT. Amino acid sequence: CASSRFPATGELFF.

V and J are TRBV5-6 and TRBJ1-1, with no clear D. This CDR3 spans 15 amino acids. V lost 5 bases to trimming and J lost 4 bases, with 18 bases between them. Germline V gene sequence: CDR1 SGHDT, CDR2 YYEEEE. The CDR3 reads CASSRRTERTTEAFF. CDR3 DNA sequence: TGTGCCAGCAGTCGGAGGACCGAACGGACCACTGAAGCTTTCTTT.

For this clone: Other DNA sequences of this sample code for an identical CDR3. The chain's CDR3 is CASSLSVNEQFF. Here the CDR3 DNA reads TGTGCCAGCAGTTTATCGGTGAATGAGCAGTTCTTC. The chain has TRBV28 and TRBJ2-1; no clear D. V was shortened by 1 base and J by 7 bases, with 5 bases between the two germline ends. Germline-derived CDR1 and CDR2 are MDHEN and SYDVKM. This CDR3 region has 12 residues. Looking up the rest from reference TRBV28 and TRBJ2-1 gives the full variable domain: DVKVTQSSRYLVKRTGEKVFLECVQDMDHENMFWYRQDPGLGLRLIYFSYDVKMKEKGDIPEGYSVSREKKERFSLILESASTNQTSMYLCASSLSVNEQFFGPGTRLTVL.

This clone was seen just once. The genes are TRBV10-1 and TRBJ2-5; D is perhaps TRBD2 (5 bases). V shed 3 bases and J shed 9 bases, with 11 bases lying between them. The CDR3 runs to 12 residues. The germline V gene has CDR1 WNHNN and CDR2 SYGVQD (reference sequence). This chain's CDR3 is CASSDLEGPQYF. The DNA of the CDR3 is TGCGCCAGCAGTGACCTCGAGGGCCCCCAGTACTTC.

The V gene is TRBV7-2, the J gene TRBJ2-3, with D hard to call. In germline, CDR1 is SGHTA, CDR2 FQGNSA. V shed 5 bases and J shed 0 bases, with 3 bases lying between them. There are 12 residues in the CDR3. CDR3 nucleotides: TGTGCCAGCAGCGGCAGCACAGATACGCAGTATTTT. Its translation: CASSGSTDTQYF.

The rearrangement uses TRBV24-1 and TRBJ2-5, with a weak D call TRBD1 (6 bases). With 4 bases removed from V and 2 bases from J, the gap between germline ends came to 13 bases. The germline CDR1 and CDR2 sequences are KGHDR and SFDVKD. The CDR3 is 15 residues long. This CDR3 is CATSDPRGPQETQYF. In nucleotides, the CDR3 is TGTGCCACCAGTGACCCCAGGGGACCTCAAGAGACCCAGTACTTC.

The rearrangement joins TRBV3-1 (or the pseudogene TRBV3-2) to TRBJ1-2; possibly TRBD1 for D (5 bases). Between the trimmed V and J ends, which lost 0 bases and 6 bases, there was a span of 14 bases. The length of the CDR3 is 15 residues. The germline CDR1 and CDR2 sequences are LGHDT and YNNKEL (reference sequence). CDR3 in amino acids: CASSQDRGKGNGYTF. CDR3 DNA sequence: TGTGCCAGCAGCCAAGATCGGGGGAAGGGAAATGGCTACACCTTC.

The CDR3 coding sequence is TGTGCCAGTAGTTTGAGTGAGGGTACTGAAGCTTTCTTT. This translates into CASSLSEGTEAFF. The genes are TRBV19 and TRBJ1-1; D not resolved. CDR1 and CDR2 from the germline V gene are LNHDA and SQIVND (reference sequence). The CDR3 consists of 13 residues. V was shortened by 5 bases and J by 5 bases, with 12 bases between the two germline ends.

This chain's CDR3 is CASSLPLEGGSGANVLTF. CDR3 in DNA: TGTGCCAGCAGCTTACCTTTGGAGGGCGGCTCTGGGGCCAACGTCCTGACTTTC. V usage is TRBV7-9 and J usage is TRBJ2-6; maybe TRBD2 (6 bases). V was trimmed by 2 bases and J by 0 bases, leaving 14 bases between them. Germline V gives CDR1 SEHNR, CDR2 FQNEAQ (reference sequence). The CDR3 extends over 18 amino acids.

The CDR3 spells CASSTQGTNYGYTF. CDR3 nucleotide sequence: TGTGCCAGCAGCACGCAGGGGACGAACTATGGCTACACCTTC. This chain links TRBV7-9 with TRBJ1-2; tentatively, D is TRBD1 (6 bases). V lost 5 bases and J lost 2, with 12 bases in between. This CDR3 spans 14 amino acids. Germline CDR1 and CDR2: SEHNR and FQNEAQ (reference sequence).